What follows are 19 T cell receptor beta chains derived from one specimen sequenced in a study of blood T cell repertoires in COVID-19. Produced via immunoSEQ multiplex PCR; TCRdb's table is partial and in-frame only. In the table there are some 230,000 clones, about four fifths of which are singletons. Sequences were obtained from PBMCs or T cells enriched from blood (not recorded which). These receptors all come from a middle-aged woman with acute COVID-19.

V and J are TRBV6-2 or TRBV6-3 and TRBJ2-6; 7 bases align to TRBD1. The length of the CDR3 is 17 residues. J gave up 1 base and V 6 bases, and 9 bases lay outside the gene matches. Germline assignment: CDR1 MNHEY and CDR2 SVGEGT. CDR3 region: CASSKWTGQSGANVLTF. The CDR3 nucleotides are TGTGCCAGCAGCAAATGGACAGGACAATCTGGGGCCAACGTCCTGACTTTC.

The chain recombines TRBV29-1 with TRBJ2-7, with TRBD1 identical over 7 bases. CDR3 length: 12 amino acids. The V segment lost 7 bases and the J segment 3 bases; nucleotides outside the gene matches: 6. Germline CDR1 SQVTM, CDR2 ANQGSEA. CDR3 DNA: TGCAGCGCCCGGGGACAGATCTACGAGCAGTACTTC. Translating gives CSARGQIYEQYF.

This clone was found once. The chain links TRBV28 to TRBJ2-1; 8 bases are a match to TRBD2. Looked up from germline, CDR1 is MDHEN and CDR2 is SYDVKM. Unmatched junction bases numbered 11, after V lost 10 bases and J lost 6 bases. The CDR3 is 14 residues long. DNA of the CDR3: TGTGCCACCTCGGGGGGGAGTGCCCTCAATGAGCAGTTCTTC. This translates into CATSGGSALNEQFF.

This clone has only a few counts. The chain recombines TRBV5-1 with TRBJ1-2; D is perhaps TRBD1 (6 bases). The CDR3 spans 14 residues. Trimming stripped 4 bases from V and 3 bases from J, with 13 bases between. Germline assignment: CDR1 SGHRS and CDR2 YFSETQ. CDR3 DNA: TGCGCCAGCAGCCAACAGGGTCAGGACTATGGCTACACCTTC. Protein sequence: CASSQQGQDYGYTF.

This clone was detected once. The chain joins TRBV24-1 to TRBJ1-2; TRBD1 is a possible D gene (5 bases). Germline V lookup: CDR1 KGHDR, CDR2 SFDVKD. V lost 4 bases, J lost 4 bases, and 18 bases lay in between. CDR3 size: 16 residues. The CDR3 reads CATSDSRRGRSYGYTF. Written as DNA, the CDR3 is TGTGCCACCAGTGACTCACGGCGGGGCAGGTCCTATGGCTACACCTTC.

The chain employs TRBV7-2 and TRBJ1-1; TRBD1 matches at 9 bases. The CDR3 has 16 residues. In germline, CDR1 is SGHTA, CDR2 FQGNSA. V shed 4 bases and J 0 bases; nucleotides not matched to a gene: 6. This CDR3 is CASSSQGANMNTEAFF. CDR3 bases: TGTGCCAGCAGCTCACAGGGGGCTAATATGAACACTGAAGCTTTCTTT.

This CDR3 is CASSSDRAGSPLHF. Written as DNA, the CDR3 is TGTGCCAGCAGTTCCGACAGGGCAGGCTCACCCCTCCACTTT. The chain is built from TRBV6-5 and TRBJ1-6; 7 bases agree with TRBD1. Germline V gene data show CDR1 as MNHEY and CDR2 as SVGAGI. Trimming took 4 bases from V and 10 from J; bases not matched to a gene: 7. The CDR3 runs to 14 residues.

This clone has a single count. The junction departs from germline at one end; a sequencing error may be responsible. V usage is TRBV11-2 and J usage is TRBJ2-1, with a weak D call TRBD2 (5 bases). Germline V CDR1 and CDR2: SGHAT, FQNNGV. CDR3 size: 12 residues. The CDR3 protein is CASTLGGGEQFF. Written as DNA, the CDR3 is TGTGCCAGCACCTTAGGAGGAGGTGAGCAGTTCTTC.

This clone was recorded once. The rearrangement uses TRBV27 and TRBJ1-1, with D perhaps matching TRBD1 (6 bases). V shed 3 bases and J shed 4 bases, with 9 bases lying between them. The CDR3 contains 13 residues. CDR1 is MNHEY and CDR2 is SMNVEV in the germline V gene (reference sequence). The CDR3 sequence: CASSFGGLTEAFF. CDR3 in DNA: TGTGCCAGCAGTTTCGGGGGGCTCACTGAAGCTTTCTTT.

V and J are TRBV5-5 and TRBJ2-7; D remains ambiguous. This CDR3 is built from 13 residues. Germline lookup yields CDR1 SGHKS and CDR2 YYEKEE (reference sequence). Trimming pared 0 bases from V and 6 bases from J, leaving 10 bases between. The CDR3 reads CASSLVLVGEQYF. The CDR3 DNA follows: TGTGCCAGCAGCTTGGTTCTAGTCGGCGAGCAGTACTTC. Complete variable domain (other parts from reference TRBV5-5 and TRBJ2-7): DAGVTQSPTHLIKTRGQQVTLRCSPISGHKSVSWYQQVLGQGPQFIFQYYEKEERGRGNFPDRFSARQFPNYSSELNVNALLLGDSALYLCASSLVLVGEQYFGPGTRLTVT.

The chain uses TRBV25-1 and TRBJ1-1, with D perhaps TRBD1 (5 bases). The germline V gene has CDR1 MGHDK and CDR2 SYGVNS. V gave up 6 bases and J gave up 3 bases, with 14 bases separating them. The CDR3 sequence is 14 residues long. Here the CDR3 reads CASRPFGGDTEAFF. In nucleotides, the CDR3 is TGTGCCAGCAGACCATTCGGAGGGGACACTGAAGCTTTCTTT.

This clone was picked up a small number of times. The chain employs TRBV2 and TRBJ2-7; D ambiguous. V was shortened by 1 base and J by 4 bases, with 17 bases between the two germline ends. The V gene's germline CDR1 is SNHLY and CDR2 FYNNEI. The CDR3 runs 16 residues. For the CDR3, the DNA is TGTGCCAGCAGTGAAGGTTTTGGGCGTGGTTCATACGAGCAGTACTTC. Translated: CASSEGFGRGSYEQYF.

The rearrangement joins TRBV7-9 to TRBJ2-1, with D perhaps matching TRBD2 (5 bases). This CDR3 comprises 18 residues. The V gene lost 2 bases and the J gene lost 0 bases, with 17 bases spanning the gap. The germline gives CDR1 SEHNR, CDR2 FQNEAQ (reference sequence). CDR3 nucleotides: TGTGCCAGCAGCTTACATTCAAGGACTTACATCTCCTACAATGAGCAGTTCTTC. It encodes CASSLHSRTYISYNEQFF.

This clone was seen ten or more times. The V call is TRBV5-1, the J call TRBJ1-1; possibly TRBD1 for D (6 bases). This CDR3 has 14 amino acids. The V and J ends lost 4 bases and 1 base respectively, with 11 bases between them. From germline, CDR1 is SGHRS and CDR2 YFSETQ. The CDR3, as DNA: TGCGCCAGCAGCATCACAGGGACGAACACTGAAGCTTTCTTT. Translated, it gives CASSITGTNTEAFF.

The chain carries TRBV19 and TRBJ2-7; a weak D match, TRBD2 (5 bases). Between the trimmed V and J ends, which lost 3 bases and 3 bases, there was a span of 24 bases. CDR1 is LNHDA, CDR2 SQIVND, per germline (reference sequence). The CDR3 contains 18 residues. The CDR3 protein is CASSIGARTGASFYEQYF. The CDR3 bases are TGTGCCAGTAGTATCGGAGCTAGGACTGGCGCAAGTTTCTACGAGCAGTACTTC.

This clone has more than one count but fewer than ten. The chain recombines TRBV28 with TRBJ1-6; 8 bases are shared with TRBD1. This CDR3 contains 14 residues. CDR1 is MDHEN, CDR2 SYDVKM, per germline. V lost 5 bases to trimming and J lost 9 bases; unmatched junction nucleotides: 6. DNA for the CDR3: TGTGCCAGCAGTCCCCAGACAGGGGCTTCACCCCTCCACTTT. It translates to CASSPQTGASPLHF.

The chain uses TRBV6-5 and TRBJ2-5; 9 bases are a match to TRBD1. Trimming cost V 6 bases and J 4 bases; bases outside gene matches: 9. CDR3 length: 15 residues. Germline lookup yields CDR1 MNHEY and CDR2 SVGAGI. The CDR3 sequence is CASSPTLQGAETQYF. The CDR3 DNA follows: TGTGCCAGCAGCCCAACGCTACAGGGGGCAGAGACCCAGTACTTC.

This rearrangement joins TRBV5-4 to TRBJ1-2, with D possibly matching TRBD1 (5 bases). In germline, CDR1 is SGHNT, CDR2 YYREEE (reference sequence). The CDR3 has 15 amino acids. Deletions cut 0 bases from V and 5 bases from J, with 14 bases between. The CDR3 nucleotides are TGTGCCAGCAGCTTGGAGGGTCAAGGGGTGTATGGCTACACCTTC. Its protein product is CASSLEGQGVYGYTF.

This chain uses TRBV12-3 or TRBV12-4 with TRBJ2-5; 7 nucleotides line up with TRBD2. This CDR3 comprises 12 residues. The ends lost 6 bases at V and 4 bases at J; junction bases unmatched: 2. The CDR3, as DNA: TGTGCCAGCAGGGGGAGGGCAGAGACCCAGTACTTC. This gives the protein CASRGRAETQYF.